The source of this TCR beta chain is a study of blood T cell repertoires in COVID-19. The wider study: T cells, B-cell-depleted T cells, or PBMCs supplied cDNA or gDNA.

Adults between roughly 18 and 100 years of age took part from about two dozen US areas. Cohort placement rested on clinical history that participants reported themselves. In its sample, this clone was seen once. Source study methods: Amplification with reference gene primers provided the estimates of nucleated cell counts. Using immunoSEQ multiplex PCR, the repertoire was profiled, and TCRdb retains in-frame clones only, with some absent. That table is the source of V, J and clone size, and D and trimming were worked out from the DNA. This sample has 390,000 or so clones, with roughly 87% found just once. The TCR was taken from a woman aged 45-60 years who had recovered from COVID-19. The sequencing sample was made of PBMCs or T cells enriched from blood (not recorded which).

The CDR3 DNA sequence: TGTGCCAGTAAGGACAGGGAAGGTCAGCCCCAGCATTTT. This translates into CASKDREGQPQHF. The chain couples TRBV19 to TRBJ1-5; 8 bases are a match to TRBD1. Germline V gene sequence: CDR1 LNHDA, CDR2 SQIVND (reference sequence). V was clipped by 7 bases and J by 6 bases; unmatched bases: 5. The CDR3 extends over 13 amino acids.